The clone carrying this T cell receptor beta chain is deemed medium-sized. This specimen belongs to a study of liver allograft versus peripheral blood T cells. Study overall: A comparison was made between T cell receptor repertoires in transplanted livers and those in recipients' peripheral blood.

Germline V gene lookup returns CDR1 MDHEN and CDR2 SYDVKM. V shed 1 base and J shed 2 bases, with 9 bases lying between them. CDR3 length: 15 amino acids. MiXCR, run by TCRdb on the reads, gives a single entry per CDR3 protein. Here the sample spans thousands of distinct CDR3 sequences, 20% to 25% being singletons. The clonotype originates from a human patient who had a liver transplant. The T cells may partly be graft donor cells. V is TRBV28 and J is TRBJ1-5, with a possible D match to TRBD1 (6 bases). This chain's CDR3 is CASSLSGAGNQPQHF. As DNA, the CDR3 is TGTGCCAGCAGTTTATCGGGGGCGGGCAATCAGCCCCAGCATTTT.